A selection of T cell receptor beta chains follows, all from one sample in a study of T cell responses to AZD1222 COVID-19 vaccine. Repertoires were generated with immunoSEQ multiplex PCR, while TCRdb's copy carries only in-frame clones and drops some. The sample gives around 130,000 clones, less than 95% of which show up once; over 5% is in the top ten. Sample: peripheral blood, taken on day 0 of AZD1222 vaccination. Receptor source: an adult in good health. Each CDR3 is given with its conserved first and last residue. Each record gives: V gene, D gene, J gene, clone size, CDR3 DNA, CDR3 protein. D genes are given only for firm matches. Clone size is not always given. Where it is, it says once, few, many or a class for expanded clones.

V: TRBV29-1
D: .
J: TRBJ1-1
size: .
DNA: TGCAGCGTTGAACAAGACACCACTGAAGCTTTCTTT
CDR3: CSVEQDTTEAFF

V: TRBV6-5
D: .
J: TRBJ1-1
size: .
DNA: TGTGCCAGCTTGCAAGAGAGGGTTGGCACTGAAGCTTTCTTT
CDR3: CASLQERVGTEAFF

V: TRBV28
D: .
J: TRBJ2-1
size: once
DNA: TGTGCCAGCAGTCCTTACAATGAGCAGTTCTTC
CDR3: CASSPYNEQFF

V: TRBV7-2
D: TRBD1
J: TRBJ1-3
size: once
DNA: TGTGCCAGCAGCCGGGACAGGGCCTCTGGAAACACCATATATTTT
CDR3: CASSRDRASGNTIYF

V: TRBV19
D: .
J: TRBJ1-5
size: .
DNA: TGTGCCAGTAGTATGAGCGCAAGTCAGCCCCAGCATTTT
CDR3: CASSMSASQPQHF

V: TRBV5-1
D: .
J: TRBJ2-3
size: .
DNA: TGCGCCAGCAGCTTGAGTCTGGGGGTGACAGACACAGATACGCAGTATTTT
CDR3: CASSLSLGVTDTDTQYF

V: TRBV7-9
D: .
J: TRBJ1-5
size: .
DNA: TGTGCCAGCAGCTTAGTAGGGCAGCCCCAGCATTTT
CDR3: CASSLVGQPQHF

V: TRBV14
D: .
J: TRBJ1-6
size: .
DNA: TGTGCCAGCAGCCAGGGGGCGGTTAATTCACCCCTCCACTTT
CDR3: CASSQGAVNSPLHF

V: TRBV6-5
D: .
J: TRBJ1-3
size: .
DNA: TGTGCCAGCAGACAACAGGGAAGTGGAAACACCATATATTTT
CDR3: CASRQQGSGNTIYF

V: TRBV5-6
D: TRBD1
J: TRBJ2-7
size: .
DNA: TGTGCCAGCAGCTGGACAGGGTCCTACGAGCAGTACTTC
CDR3: CASSWTGSYEQYF

V: TRBV28
D: TRBD2
J: TRBJ2-1
size: .
DNA: TGTGCCAGCAGTTTATTGGGGGGACTAGCGGGATACAATGAGCAGTTCTTC
CDR3: CASSLLGGLAGYNEQFF

V: TRBV7-3
D: .
J: TRBJ2-1
size: .
DNA: TGTGCCAGCAGCTCAGGGACCCCCCAATCCTACAATGAGCAGTTCTTC
CDR3: CASSSGTPQSYNEQFF

V: TRBV24-1
D: TRBD1
J: TRBJ2-5
size: .
DNA: TGTGCCACCAGCCGGGACAGGGTGGGCGAGACCCAGTACTTC
CDR3: CATSRDRVGETQYF

V: TRBV2
D: .
J: TRBJ1-2
size: .
DNA: TGTGCCAGCAGTGAGATGGGTTGGGACTATGGCTACACCTTC
CDR3: CASSEMGWDYGYTF

V: TRBV6-2/TRBV6-3
D: .
J: TRBJ1-3
size: .
DNA: TGTGCCAGCAGTTACGTTCTAACAGGGCGAGGAAACACCATATATTTT
CDR3: CASSYVLTGRGNTIYF

V: TRBV5-1
D: .
J: TRBJ1-5
size: .
DNA: TGCGCCAGCAGCTTAGGGTATAGCAATCAGCCCCAGCATTTT
CDR3: CASSLGYSNQPQHF

V: TRBV10-3
D: .
J: TRBJ2-7
size: .
DNA: TGTGCCTACTCCGCGCGGCAGGGCTACGAGCAGTACTTC
CDR3: CAYSARQGYEQYF

V: TRBV5-1
D: TRBD2
J: TRBJ2-1
size: .
DNA: TGCGCCAGCAGCTTGGATAGCGGGAGGACCGGCAATGAGCAGTTCTTC
CDR3: CASSLDSGRTGNEQFF

V: TRBV7-3
D: .
J: TRBJ1-6
size: .
DNA: TGTGCCAGCAGCTCCGGAGGATATAATTCACCCCTCCACTTT
CDR3: CASSSGGYNSPLHF

V: TRBV28
D: TRBD2
J: TRBJ2-5
size: .
DNA: TGTGCCACCACCGGGACTAGCGGGAGTGGACCCGGGGGAGCGACCCAGTACTTC
CDR3: CATTGTSGSGPGGATQYF

V: TRBV2
D: .
J: TRBJ1-2
size: .
DNA: TGTGCCAGCAGACAGGGTGTAGTTAACTATGGCTACACCTTC
CDR3: CASRQGVVNYGYTF

V: TRBV19
D: .
J: TRBJ2-3
size: .
DNA: TGTGCCAGTAGTATAGAAGACCGTTATACGCAGTATTTT
CDR3: CASSIEDRYTQYF

V: TRBV6-5
D: TRBD1
J: TRBJ2-5
size: .
DNA: TGTGCCAGCTACACCCCGGGACAGGGGGCGGCGGCCCAGTACTTC
CDR3: CASYTPGQGAAAQYF

V: TRBV13
D: TRBD1
J: TRBJ1-5
size: .
DNA: TGTGCCAGCAGCTTCGGGACAGGGGGTGGTCAGCCCCAGCATTTT
CDR3: CASSFGTGGGQPQHF

V: TRBV7-9
D: .
J: TRBJ1-4
size: .
DNA: TGTGCCAGCAGCGTCCCGGGGTTTAACAATGAAAAACTGTTTTTT
CDR3: CASSVPGFNNEKLFF

V: TRBV5-1
D: .
J: TRBJ2-7
size: .
DNA: TGCGCCAGCAGCTTGGATGGACACCCGACCTACGAGCAGTACTTC
CDR3: CASSLDGHPTYEQYF

V: TRBV7-9
D: .
J: TRBJ1-1
size: .
DNA: TGTGCCAGCCGGGGGGAGCTCGGCCCTGAAGCTTTCTTT
CDR3: CASRGELGPEAFF

V: TRBV7-9
D: .
J: TRBJ1-2
size: .
DNA: TGTGCCAGCAGCTTCGGGGGACTCACTAACTATGGCTACACCTTC
CDR3: CASSFGGLTNYGYTF

V: TRBV7-8
D: .
J: TRBJ2-5
size: .
DNA: TGTGCCAGCAGGGCCCACGGGCTCCAAGAGACCCAGTACTTC
CDR3: CASRAHGLQETQYF

V: TRBV5-6
D: .
J: TRBJ1-4
size: .
DNA: TGTGCCAGCAGCTTGGTTTCAGGCCAAGGAAAACTGTTTTTT
CDR3: CASSLVSGQGKLFF

V: TRBV11-3
D: .
J: TRBJ2-2
size: .
DNA: TGTGCCAGCAGCTTATACGGCACGAACACCGGGGAGCTGTTTTTT
CDR3: CASSLYGTNTGELFF

V: TRBV13
D: TRBD1
J: TRBJ1-1
size: once
DNA: TGTGCCAGCAGCTACGGACAGGGGCGAACTGAAGCTTTCTTT
CDR3: CASSYGQGRTEAFF

V: TRBV12-3/TRBV12-4
D: .
J: TRBJ2-5
size: .
DNA: TGTGCCAGCAGTGGGGGGCGAGAGACCCAGTACTTC
CDR3: CASSGGRETQYF

V: TRBV27
D: .
J: TRBJ1-2
size: .
DNA: TGTGCCAGCAGTCCCACGACAGGCTATGGCTACACCTTC
CDR3: CASSPTTGYGYTF

V: TRBV28
D: .
J: TRBJ2-1
size: .
DNA: TGTGCCAGCAGTTTGCCTAGCTACAATGAGCAGTTCTTC
CDR3: CASSLPSYNEQFF

V: TRBV28
D: .
J: TRBJ2-7
size: .
DNA: TGTGCCAGCAGTTTATTAGGAGATCTTAGCTCCTACGAGCAGTACTTC
CDR3: CASSLLGDLSSYEQYF

V: TRBV9
D: TRBD2
J: TRBJ2-3
size: .
DNA: TGTGCCAGCGCATTCGGGGGGGGCACAGATACGCAGTATTTT
CDR3: CASAFGGGTDTQYF

V: TRBV30
D: .
J: TRBJ1-5
size: .
DNA: TGTGCCTGGAATCGTGGAGGTTTGGGCAATCAGCCCCAGCATTTT
CDR3: CAWNRGGLGNQPQHF

V: TRBV3-1/TRBV3-2
D: TRBD1
J: TRBJ2-2
size: .
DNA: TGTGCCAGCAGTCGACAGGGCACCGGGGAGCTGTTTTTT
CDR3: CASSRQGTGELFF

V: TRBV5-1
D: TRBD2
J: TRBJ2-1
size: once
DNA: TGCGCCAGTCACATAGTAGCGGGAGCCCCCCATGAGCAGTTCTTC
CDR3: CASHIVAGAPHEQFF

V: TRBV27
D: TRBD1
J: TRBJ1-5
size: .
DNA: TGTGCCAGCAGTTCTTACCGGGACAGGGGGGCTGGCAATCAGCCCCAGCATTTT
CDR3: CASSSYRDRGAGNQPQHF

V: TRBV11-2
D: .
J: TRBJ1-2
size: .
DNA: TGTGCCAGCAGCTTAGATGGGGCAGGCTATGGCTACACCTTC
CDR3: CASSLDGAGYGYTF

V: TRBV19
D: .
J: TRBJ1-2
size: few
DNA: TGTGCCAGTAGTCAGGGGCCCGGCGGCTACACCTTC
CDR3: CASSQGPGGYTF

V: TRBV9
D: .
J: TRBJ2-4
size: .
DNA: TGTGCCAGCAGCCCTCCCCTGGGGCTCCGTAAAGGCAAAAACATTCAGTACTTC
CDR3: CASSPPLGLRKGKNIQYF

V: TRBV28
D: .
J: TRBJ2-5
size: .
DNA: TGTGCCAGCAGTGAACAAAGTTGGGACATCCAAGAGACCCAGTACTTC
CDR3: CASSEQSWDIQETQYF

V: TRBV7-2
D: TRBD1
J: TRBJ1-3
size: .
DNA: TGTGCCAGCAGCACCCGACAGGGAAGAAACACCATATATTTT
CDR3: CASSTRQGRNTIYF

V: TRBV5-1
D: .
J: TRBJ1-5
size: .
DNA: TGCGCCAGCAGCTCATCCGGGGATCAGCCCCAGCATTTT
CDR3: CASSSSGDQPQHF

V: TRBV7-6
D: TRBD2
J: TRBJ2-1
size: .
DNA: TGTGCCAGCAGCTTATTAGCGGGGGGTTTTAATGAGCAGTTCTTC
CDR3: CASSLLAGGFNEQFF

V: TRBV30
D: .
J: TRBJ1-6
size: .
DNA: TGTGCCTGGACGGCCAATTCACCCCTCCACTTT
CDR3: CAWTANSPLHF

V: TRBV18
D: .
J: TRBJ2-3
size: .
DNA: TGTGCCAGCTCACCACAGCCCGGCACAGATACGCAGTATTTT
CDR3: CASSPQPGTDTQYF

V: TRBV19
D: TRBD1
J: TRBJ1-5
size: once
DNA: TGTGCCAGTAGTATTTTGGGGACAGGGCCCGCCAATCAGCCCCAGCATTTT
CDR3: CASSILGTGPANQPQHF

V: TRBV3-1/TRBV3-2
D: TRBD1
J: TRBJ1-5
size: few
DNA: TGTGCCAGCAGCCTCGGGACAGTTGACAAGCCCCAGCATTTT
CDR3: CASSLGTVDKPQHF

V: TRBV2
D: .
J: TRBJ1-5
size: .
DNA: TGTGCCAGCAGTGGAGAGACAAATCAGCCCCAGCATTTT
CDR3: CASSGETNQPQHF

V: TRBV9
D: .
J: TRBJ2-7
size: .
DNA: TGTGCCAGCAGCGTAAGGGCCGCTACCTACGAGCAGTACTTC
CDR3: CASSVRAATYEQYF

V: TRBV7-6
D: .
J: TRBJ1-4
size: .
DNA: TGTGCCAGCAGCTCTAGTGTTGGAGGGATGGAGCACGAAAAACTGTTTTTT
CDR3: CASSSSVGGMEHEKLFF

V: TRBV5-1
D: TRBD1
J: TRBJ1-6
size: .
DNA: TGCGCCAGTCAATCACAGGGGGCTCTTGGGGTATCACCCCTCCACTTT
CDR3: CASQSQGALGVSPLHF

V: TRBV29-1
D: .
J: TRBJ1-4
size: .
DNA: TGCAGCGTTCCACAGGGCTCAACTAATGAAAAACTGTTTTTT
CDR3: CSVPQGSTNEKLFF